The source of this T cell receptor (beta chain) is a study of post-analysis software for immune sequencing data. cDNA libraries of TCR beta carried unique molecular identifiers. TCRdb analysed the PCR reads with MiXCR anew, one entry per CDR3 protein. The sample has about 820,000 distinct CDR3 sequences; under 70% are singletons. Study-level points and caveats: The five TRBV segments detected at higher frequency in patients than in controls included TRBV5-6, TRBV5-1 and TRBV20-1.

Worth noting for this clonotype: Its antigen remains unidentified.

Looked up from germline, CDR1 is SGHRS and CDR2 is YFSETQ. V lost 4 bases, J lost 3 bases, and 13 bases lay in between. The CDR3 consists of 14 residues. Sequencing was done on a sample of blood. This chain connects TRBV5-1 to TRBJ1-1; D not certain. The sequence was obtained from a girl under 18 with multiple sclerosis. The CDR3, as DNA: TGCGCCAGCAGCCTTCAGTGGGGTTACACTGAAGCTTTCTTT. This gives the protein CASSLQWGYTEAFF.